Only one count was recorded for the clone carrying this TCR beta chain. This study enrolled people aged roughly 18 to 89 from approximately 24 US geographic areas. Donors in Cohort 3 who had recovered were those with two negative PCRs, healthcare professional clearance, or resolution of their symptoms. Germline trimming cut 6 bases from V and 7 bases from J; bases unmatched to any gene: 11. The CDR3 extends over 14 amino acids. From germline, CDR1 is MNHEY and CDR2 SMNVEV (reference sequence). Original handling: From reference gene primer amplification, estimates of nucleated cell counts were derived. Profiled with immunoSEQ multiplex PCR; TCRdb holds only in-frame clones, not every one. From that table come the V and J calls and clone size; the DNA was used to work out D and trimming. The data show 200,000 or so clones, with approximately 83% seen just once and roughly 7% held by the top ten. These data originate in a study of blood T cell repertoires in COVID-19. Study-wide background: T cells, B-cell-depleted T cells, or PBMCs supplied cDNA or gDNA.

The sequence was obtained from a man in his forties who had recovered from COVID-19. Sequences were obtained from PBMCs or T cells enriched from blood (not recorded which). This chain connects TRBV27 to TRBJ2-7, with TRBD1 identical over 8 bases. DNA for the CDR3: TGTGCCAGCAGCTTGACAGGGGTTTCCCAAGAGCAGTACTTC. Its translation: CASSLTGVSQEQYF.